The 15 T cell receptor beta chains reported below all come from one sample, sequenced in a study of blood T cells in healthy people across ages. A J-beta primer mix and a sample-barcoded 5' primer were used in a second PCR of about 7 to 12 cycles. Via MiXCR, TCRdb re-called the 5' RACE reads, giving one row per CDR3 protein. Seen here are 780,000 or so distinct CDR3 sequences, roughly three fifths observed once, and the top ten hold roughly 26%. Material: blood. The receptor set was obtained from a man in his forties or fifties in good health.

This clonotype has only a few counts. The gene calls are TRBV20-1 and TRBJ2-6, with TRBD1 matching 7 bases. Germline lookup yields CDR1 DFQATT and CDR2 SNEGSKA (reference sequence). The V and J ends lost 5 bases and 0 bases, in that order; junction bases with no gene match: 4. The CDR3 totals 15 residues. The CDR3 DNA sequence: TGCAGTGCTCGGGACAGCTACTCTGGGGCCAACGTCCTGACTTTC. This sequence encodes CSARDSYSGANVLTF.

A few counts support this clonotype. The chain uses TRBV7-8 and TRBJ2-3; 8 nucleotides line up with TRBD2. The germline V gene has CDR1 SGHVS and CDR2 FQNEAQ. The V and J ends lost 2 bases and 5 bases, in that order; junction bases with no gene match: 3. The CDR3 covers 14 residues. CDR3 in amino acids: CASSLKRGRDTQYF. The CDR3 nucleotides are TGTGCCAGCAGCTTAAAGCGGGGGAGAGATACGCAGTATTTT.

As for this clonotype: Germline is not matched at one junction end, which may reflect a read error. The V call is TRBV19, the J call TRBJ1-2, with D possibly being TRBD1 (6 bases). The V gene's germline CDR1 is LNHDA and CDR2 SQIVND (reference sequence). The CDR3 contains 14 residues. As DNA, the CDR3 is TGTGTCAGTAGTATTAGACAGGAATTAAATGGCTACACCTTC. Its translation: CVSSIRQELNGYTF.

The V call is TRBV11-1, the J call TRBJ1-2; 9 bases are shared with TRBD1. V trimming: 3 bases; J trimming: 8 bases; junction bases outside the gene matches: 10. Germline CDR1 reads SGHAT; CDR2 reads FQDESV (reference sequence). The CDR3 covers 15 residues. CDR3 coding DNA: TGTGCCAGCAGCTTGCCACAGGGGGCAGTTAGCGGCTACACCTTC. This sequence encodes CASSLPQGAVSGYTF.

This rearrangement joins TRBV25-1 to TRBJ1-2; D remains ambiguous. Germline V gives CDR1 MGHDK, CDR2 SYGVNS. The CDR3 has 16 residues. Between the trimmed V and J ends, which lost 3 bases and 8 bases, there was a span of 22 bases. Here the CDR3 reads CASSDTGGLSGSGYTF. The CDR3 coding sequence is TGTGCCAGCAGTGATACCGGCGGGCTGTCGGGGAGCGGCTACACCTTC.

J is TRBJ1-1 and V is TRBV7-9; D perhaps matches TRBD1 (6 bases). Trimming cost V 4 bases and J 1 base, with 16 bases left between them. CDR3 length equals 16 residues. In germline, CDR1 is SEHNR, CDR2 FQNEAQ (reference sequence). CDR3 sequence: CASSYPGGRQNTEAFF. CDR3 bases: TGTGCCAGCAGCTATCCTGGGGGCCGACAGAACACTGAAGCTTTCTTT.

This sequence joins TRBV6-4 and TRBJ2-7, with 10 bases lining up with TRBD2. The V gene's germline CDR1 is MRHNA and CDR2 SNTAGT. V dropped 2 bases and J dropped 7; count of bases not matched to a gene: 11. The CDR3 spans 16 residues. CDR3 sequence: CASSDLTSGTTNEQYF. DNA of the CDR3: TGTGCCAGCAGTGACCTTACTAGCGGGACGACGAATGAGCAGTACTTC.

Only one count was recorded for this clonotype. V is TRBV5-6 and J is TRBJ2-1; 9 positions match TRBD2. V shed 5 bases and J 7 bases; nucleotides not matched to a gene: 10. The CDR3 sequence is 15 residues long. From germline, CDR1 is SGHDT and CDR2 YYEEEE. CDR3 region: CASRSGTSLGNEQFF. CDR3 DNA: TGTGCCAGCAGATCTGGGACTAGCCTGGGGAATGAGCAGTTCTTC.

The chain joins TRBV5-1 to TRBJ2-7; 10 nucleotides align to TRBD2. The CDR3 extends over 18 amino acids. CDR1 is SGHRS and CDR2 is YFSETQ in the germline V gene. J gave up 0 bases and V 0 bases, and 9 bases lay outside the gene matches. The CDR3 is CASSLEGLAGGTSYEQYF. The CDR3 nucleotides are TGCGCCAGCAGCTTGGAAGGGTTAGCGGGAGGCACCTCCTACGAGCAGTACTTC.

The V and J genes are TRBV7-9 and TRBJ1-6, with 7 positions matching TRBD1. The CDR3 runs to 15 residues. Trimming at V came to 5 bases and at J to 4 bases, leaving 5 bases not matched to a gene. Germline V gene data show CDR1 as SEHNR and CDR2 as FQNEAQ (reference sequence). This CDR3 reads CASSPDRVYNSPLHF. The CDR3 DNA reads as TGTGCCAGCAGCCCTGACAGGGTTTATAATTCACCCCTCCACTTT.

The CDR3 DNA reads as TGTGCCATCAGTGGGACCGCAACTAGGAACAATGAGCAGTTCTTC. Residues: CAISGTATRNNEQFF. This chain uses TRBV10-3 with TRBJ2-1; the D gene is possibly TRBD2 (5 bases). There are 15 residues in the CDR3. Germline CDR1 and CDR2: ENHRY and SYGVKD. The germline V and J ends were trimmed by 4 bases and 5 bases, with 15 bases remaining between them.

The chain couples TRBV18 to TRBJ2-3; D is tentatively TRBD1 or TRBD2 (5 bases each). There are 15 residues in the CDR3. Germline CDR1 and CDR2: KGHSH and LQKENI. Between the trimmed V and J ends, which lost 3 bases and 0 bases, there was a span of 10 bases. CDR3 region: CASSPGRQSTDTQYF. CDR3 in DNA: TGTGCCAGCTCACCGGGACGGCAGAGCACAGATACGCAGTATTTT.

This clonotype was observed many times. The chain couples TRBV3-1 to TRBJ1-1, with D unclear. This CDR3 is built from 13 residues. Germline V gene data show CDR1 as LGHDT and CDR2 as YNNKEL (reference sequence). V dropped 1 base and J dropped 1 base, with 4 bases sitting between them. The CDR3 loop is CASSQGQNTEAFF. In nucleotides, the CDR3 is TGTGCCAGCAGCCAAGGGCAGAACACTGAAGCTTTCTTT.

J is TRBJ1-2 and V is TRBV2; 10 bases line up with TRBD1. The CDR3 sequence is 16 residues long. With V trimmed by 0 bases and J by 0 bases, 1 base remained unmatched. Germline CDR1 and CDR2: SNHLY and FYNNEI. The CDR3 sequence: CASSEAGTGANYGYTF. The CDR3 nucleotides read TGTGCCAGCAGTGAAGCGGGGACAGGGGCTAACTATGGCTACACCTTC. Full variable domain (missing parts from reference TRBV2 and TRBJ1-2): EPEVTQTPSHQVTQMGQEVILRCVPISNHLYFYWYRQILGQKVEFLVSFYNNEISEKSEIFDDQFSVERPDGSNFTLKIRSTKLEDSAMYFCASSEAGTGANYGYTFGSGTRLTVV.

This chain links TRBV13 with TRBJ2-4; D perhaps matches TRBD1 (5 bases). Judging by the DNA end, TRBJ2-7 fits better; the J call may be wrong. The CDR3 extends over 15 amino acids. Germline values: CDR1 PRHDT, CDR2 FYEKMQ (reference sequence). Written as DNA, the CDR3 is TGTGCCAGCAGCTCTTCATCCAGACAGATGGACGAGCAGTACTTC. Amino acids: CASSSSSRQMDEQYF.